These T cell receptor beta chains were read from a single sample in a study of cytomegalovirus exposure and HLA in healthy donors. TCRdb's table, derived via immunoSEQ multiplex PCR, lists solely in-frame clones and lacks some. This sample carries about 69,000 clones, about 74% of them seen once, and the ten largest clones take 8.5% to 14%. The specimen sequenced was PBMCs. Receptors were obtained from a woman in her sixties or seventies in good health and CMV-seropositive. CDR3s include the opening cysteine and the closing phenylalanine or tryptophan. A D gene is named only where the DNA matches it firmly. Clone size is given for some rows only: seen once, a few or many times, or a class if the clone is expanded.

clone_size	j_call	cdr3_length	v_call	d_call	cdr3_nt	cdr3_aa
-	TRBJ1-5	14	TRBV5-1	TRBD1	TGCGCCAGCAGCCCACAGGGGGCAGATCAGCCCCAGCATTTT	CASSPQGADQPQHF
-	TRBJ2-7	14	TRBV2	TRBD1	TGTGCCAGCAGTGAACTCCGGACAGGGCTCGAGCAGTACTTC	CASSELRTGLEQYF
-	TRBJ2-1	15	TRBV25-1	-	TGTGCCAGCACCCCAACGGATCGTGCGGGACTTGAGCAGTTCTTC	CASTPTDRAGLEQFF
-	TRBJ1-5	13	TRBV6-1	-	TGTGCCAGCAGGTTTTATAGCAATCAGCCCCAGCATTTT	CASRFYSNQPQHF
-	TRBJ1-6	15	TRBV7-6	TRBD1	TGTGCCAGCAGCTTAGCTGACAGGGGGAATTCACCCCTCCACTTT	CASSLADRGNSPLHF
-	TRBJ2-7	11	TRBV20-1	TRBD1	TGCAGTGCCTACGGCCCAGGGGGGCAGTACTTC	CSAYGPGGQYF
-	TRBJ2-7	12	TRBV7-9	-	TGTACCAGCATGACTCTCTCCTACGAGCAGTACTTC	CTSMTLSYEQYF
-	TRBJ1-5	13	TRBV10-3	-	TGTGCCATCAGTGGCCAGGGAGGTCAGCCCCAGCATTTT	CAISGQGGQPQHF
-	TRBJ2-7	12	TRBV28	-	TGTGCCAGCACCAAAATTTCCCACGAGCAGTACTTC	CASTKISHEQYF
once	TRBJ2-7	14	TRBV10-3	TRBD1	TGTGCCATCAGACTACAGGGGACAACCTACGAGCAGTACTTC	CAIRLQGTTYEQYF
-	TRBJ2-1	16	TRBV19	TRBD2	TGTGCCAGTAGTCCATGGACTAGCGGGGGTACATATGAGCAGTTCTTC	CASSPWTSGGTYEQFF
once	TRBJ1-2	14	TRBV5-4	-	TGTGCCAGCAGCTTGGACAGTGGGCCCTATGGCTACACCTTC	CASSLDSGPYGYTF
-	TRBJ2-7	15	TRBV6-5	TRBD1	TGTGCCAGCAGACCGGGACAGGGGCGATCCTACGAGCAGTACTTC	CASRPGQGRSYEQYF
-	TRBJ1-4	15	TRBV30	TRBD1	TGTGCCTGGAGTCACAGGGGAACGCGGAACGAAAAACTGTTTTTT	CAWSHRGTRNEKLFF
few	TRBJ1-1	12	TRBV6-1	-	TGTGCCAGCAGAACAGGGAACCCCCAAGCTTTCTTT	CASRTGNPQAFF
-	TRBJ1-2	14	TRBV5-1	-	TGCGCCAGCAGCTTGGCAGGAGGGAACTATGGCTACACCTTC	CASSLAGGNYGYTF
-	TRBJ2-5	16	TRBV11-2	TRBD1	TGTGCCAGCAGCTTAACGTCAGGGGGTCTACAAGAGACCCAGTACTTC	CASSLTSGGLQETQYF
few	TRBJ1-4	12	TRBV7-9	-	TGTGCCAGCAAAGGGGAAAATGAAAAACTGTTTTTT	CASKGENEKLFF
-	TRBJ2-7	12	TRBV2	-	TGTGCCAGCAGCCATAGCTCCTACGAGCAGTACTTC	CASSHSSYEQYF
once	TRBJ1-4	13	TRBV19	-	TGTGCCAGTAGTATGGGGGCACGGGTTGAACTGTTTTTT	CASSMGARVELFF
-	TRBJ1-2	16	TRBV5-1	-	TGCGCCAGCAGCTTGGTAGGGCAGGGAATTAACTATGGCTACACCTTC	CASSLVGQGINYGYTF